The 2 T cell receptor beta chains below all came from one sample that was sequenced in a study of shared clonotypes between healthy human individuals. Sequencing used immunoSEQ multiplex PCR; TCRdb keeps in-frame clones, though not all of them. The sample has roughly 2.5 million clones; 90% to 95% are singletons. The sample comprised naive CD4+ T cells sorted from blood. The subset was: CD45RA+ positively selected. These receptor sequences come from a young man in good health.

The CDR3 region is CASSPAVSSGNTIYF. DNA for the CDR3: TGCGCCAGCAGCCCGGCGGTTAGCTCTGGAAACACCATATATTTT. The chain recombines TRBV5-1 with TRBJ1-3; D gene uncertain. The CDR3 covers 15 residues. V shed 4 bases and J shed 0 bases, with 11 bases lying between them. CDR1 and CDR2 (germline): SGHRS, YFSETQ.

A remark on this clone: Other DNA sequences in the same sample also yield this CDR3. The chain's CDR3 is CASSLGRTSTDTQYF. The CDR3 nucleotides read TGCGCCAGCAGCTTGGGACGGACTAGCACAGATACGCAGTATTTT. The chain combines TRBV5-1 with TRBJ2-3, with a tentative D call TRBD2 (5 bases). Per the germline V gene, CDR1 is SGHRS and CDR2 is YFSETQ. V lost 0 bases and J lost 0, with 8 bases in between. The CDR3 covers 15 residues.